The 13 T cell receptor beta chains below all came from one sample that was sequenced in a study of OX40 agonist ivuxolimab in advanced cancers. Measured with immunoSEQ multiplex PCR; TCRdb has only the in-frame clones, and not every one. The data show about 83,000 clones, with approximately 84% seen just once and less than 9.5% held by the top ten. The sequencing used CD4+ or CD8+ T cells sorted from blood, collected in a trial of the OX40 agonist ivuxolimab. The receptors derive from an adult with an advanced solid tumor such as melanoma, head and neck, liver or kidney cancer.

The V call is TRBV6-5, the J call TRBJ1-3; D is undetermined. The germline V gene has CDR1 MNHEY and CDR2 SVGAGI. The ends were cut back, 6 bases at V and 0 bases at J, with 12 bases in the middle. This CDR3 spans 15 amino acids. DNA of the CDR3: TGTGCCAGCAGACCAGACGGGTTCTCTGGAAACACCATATATTTT. Its protein is CASRPDGFSGNTIYF.

The chain carries TRBV7-3 and TRBJ2-1; TRBD2 aligns across 8 bases. The CDR3 runs 16 residues. Germline lookup yields CDR1 SGHTA and CDR2 FQGTGA. The junction had 11 bases not matched to a gene; V was cut back by 1 base and J by 9 bases. CDR3 residues: CASSLKGTAGVSEQFF. The CDR3 bases are TGTGCCAGCAGCTTAAAGGGCACAGCGGGAGTCAGTGAGCAGTTCTTC.

The rearrangement links TRBV7-6 to TRBJ1-5, with 7 positions matching TRBD1. Germline V gene lookup returns CDR1 SGHVS and CDR2 FNYEAQ. The CDR3 is made up of 15 amino acids. The ends lost 4 bases at V and 5 bases at J; junction bases unmatched: 8. In DNA, the CDR3 is TGTGCCAGCAGCTCCGCGACAGGGACTCATCAGCCCCAGCATTTT. Encoded protein: CASSSATGTHQPQHF.

This clone was recorded once. This chain joins TRBV4-1 and TRBJ2-5; weak D call: TRBD1 (5 bases). Germline-derived CDR1 and CDR2 are MGHRA and YSYEKL. Trimming cost V 2 bases and J 1 base, with 8 bases left between them. This CDR3 region has 14 residues. The CDR3 protein is CASSQTGSQETQYF. The CDR3, as DNA: TGCGCCAGCAGCCAAACAGGTTCCCAAGAGACCCAGTACTTC.

This chain joins TRBV30 and TRBJ1-1; the match to TRBD1 covers 12 bases. With V trimmed by 4 bases and J by 8 bases, 5 bases remained unmatched. CDR3 length: 13 residues. CDR1 and CDR2 (germline): GTSNPN, SVGIG (reference sequence). The CDR3 sequence: CAWKRDRGREAFF. CDR3 bases: TGTGCCTGGAAGAGGGACAGGGGGCGGGAAGCTTTCTTT.

The genes are TRBV7-2 and TRBJ2-4, with 12 bases lining up with TRBD1. In germline, CDR1 is SGHTA, CDR2 FQGNSA. The CDR3 is 14 amino acids. V shed 4 bases, J shed 11 bases, and the junction held 6 bases outside the gene matches. The chain's CDR3 is CASSSPGTGGVQYF. The CDR3 DNA reads TGTGCCAGCAGCTCACCCGGGACAGGGGGCGTTCAGTACTTC.

This clone was seen a single time. The J gene is TRBJ2-5, the V gene TRBV6-6; TRBD2 matches at 10 bases. There are 15 residues in the CDR3. The V gene end was trimmed by 7 bases and the J gene end by 5 bases; junction bases not matched to a gene: 10. Germline-derived CDR1 and CDR2 are MNHNY and SVGAGI (reference sequence). The CDR3 region is CASIPSGRPGETQYF. The CDR3 nucleotides read TGTGCCAGCATACCTAGCGGGAGACCAGGGGAGACCCAGTACTTC.

This clone came up once. The chain recombines TRBV7-2 with TRBJ2-2; no definite D call. The CDR3 is 14 amino acids. Trimming left V 1 base short and J 8 bases short, with 11 bases between. CDR1 is SGHTA, CDR2 FQGNSA, per germline. The CDR3 bases are TGTGCCAGCAGCTTAGAACCTCTTCGGGGGGAGCTGTTTTTT. Translated: CASSLEPLRGELFF.

The gene calls are TRBV5-6 and TRBJ2-1; TRBD1 matches 7 bases. CDR3 length: 14 amino acids. V dropped 3 bases and J dropped 3; count of bases not matched to a gene: 3. Germline V gene data show CDR1 as SGHDT and CDR2 as YYEEEE. The CDR3 bases are TGTGCCAGCAGCTGGGACAGCCGCTACAATGAGCAGTTCTTC. Translating it yields CASSWDSRYNEQFF.

This clone was seen a single time. V usage is TRBV7-9 and J usage is TRBJ2-3; the D gene is possibly TRBD2 (5 bases). The CDR3 covers 16 residues. The germline V gene encodes CDR1 SEHNR and CDR2 FQNEAQ (reference sequence). Trimming shortened V by 4 bases and J by 0 bases, and 14 bases separated the two germline ends. This CDR3 reads CASSYRGASSTDTQYF. In nucleotides, the CDR3 is TGTGCCAGCAGCTATCGGGGAGCGTCTAGCACAGATACGCAGTATTTT. The whole variable domain, remainder taken from reference TRBV7-9 and TRBJ2-3, is DTGVSQNPRHKITKRGQNVTFRCDPISEHNRLYWYRQTLGQGPEFLTYFQNEAQLEKSRLLSDRFSAERPKGSFSTLEIQRTEQGDSAMYLCASSYRGASSTDTQYFGPGTRLTVL.

In its sample, this clone was seen once. The DNA of the CDR3 is TGTGCCACCAGCAGAGTTGACAGGCCCGGGGACTATGGCTACACCTTC. Its translation is CATSRVDRPGDYGYTF. This chain links TRBV15 with TRBJ1-2; a possible D gene is TRBD1 (6 bases). V was cut by 1 base and J by 3 bases, with 15 bases left in between. The CDR3 is 16 amino acids. The germline gives CDR1 LNHNV, CDR2 YYDKDF (reference sequence).

The chain couples TRBV19 to TRBJ2-6, with TRBD1 matching over 8 bases. Germline V gene sequence: CDR1 LNHDA, CDR2 SQIVND (reference sequence). V lost 9 bases, J lost 0 bases, and 10 bases stayed unmatched. The CDR3 contains 17 residues. The CDR3: CASKARTGTSGANVLTF. Here the CDR3 DNA reads TGTGCCAGCAAGGCCAGGACAGGGACCTCTGGGGCCAACGTCCTGACTTTC.

The V call is TRBV7-9, the J call TRBJ1-5; the D gene is possibly TRBD1 (5 bases). CDR1 is SEHNR, CDR2 FQNEAQ, per germline (reference sequence). V was pared by 2 bases and J by 7 bases, with 9 bases between. The CDR3 runs to 13 residues. The CDR3 nucleotides are TGTGCCAGCAGCTTAAGGGACGAGCAGCCCCAGCATTTT. Protein sequence: CASSLRDEQPQHF.